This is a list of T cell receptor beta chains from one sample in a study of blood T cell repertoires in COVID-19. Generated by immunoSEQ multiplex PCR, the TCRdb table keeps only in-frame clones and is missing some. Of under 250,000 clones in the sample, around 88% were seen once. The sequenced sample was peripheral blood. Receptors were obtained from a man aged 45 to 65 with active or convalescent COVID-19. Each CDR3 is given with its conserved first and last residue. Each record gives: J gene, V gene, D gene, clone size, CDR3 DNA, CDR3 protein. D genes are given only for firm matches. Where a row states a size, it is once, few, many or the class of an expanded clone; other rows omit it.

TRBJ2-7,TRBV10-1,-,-,TGCGCCAGCAGTGAGAGATTGTTAGGTGGCAGGGAGGACGAGCAGTACTTC,CASSERLLGGREDEQYF
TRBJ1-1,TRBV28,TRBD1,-,TGTGCCAGCAGTCCCGGACAGGAGCTCGAAGCTTTCTTT,CASSPGQELEAFF
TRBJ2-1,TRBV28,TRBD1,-,TGTGCCAGCAGTGGGGGACAGGGGGCTTATGAGCAGTTCTTC,CASSGGQGAYEQFF
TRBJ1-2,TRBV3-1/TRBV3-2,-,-,TGTGCCAGCAGCCAAGTGGACACGGTGGTGGAGGGCTACACCTTC,CASSQVDTVVEGYTF
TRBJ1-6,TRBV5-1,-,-,TGCGCCAGCAGCTTGGCCGGGAACAATTCACCCCTCCACTTT,CASSLAGNNSPLHF
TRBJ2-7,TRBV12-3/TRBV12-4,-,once,TGTGCCAGCAGTTTTCAGGGTACCTACGAGCAGTACTTC,CASSFQGTYEQYF
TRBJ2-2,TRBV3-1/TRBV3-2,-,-,TGTGCCAGCAGCTCAACCGGGGAGCTGTTTTTT,CASSSTGELFF
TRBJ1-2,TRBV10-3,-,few,TGTGCCATCAGTGAGGGAAGTGGGGCCGGTGGCTACACCTTC,CAISEGSGAGGYTF
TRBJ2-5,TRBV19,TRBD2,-,TGTGCCAGTAGTTTCCGGACTAGCGGGACACAAGAGACCCAGTACTTC,CASSFRTSGTQETQYF
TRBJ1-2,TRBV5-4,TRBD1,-,TGTGCCAGCAGCTGGGACAGTAGGAGCTACACCTTC,CASSWDSRSYTF
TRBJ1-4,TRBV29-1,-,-,TGCAGCGTTGGACGGGGAGAAAAACTGTTTTTT,CSVGRGEKLFF
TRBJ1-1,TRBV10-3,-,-,TGTGCCATCAAATGGGGACAGAACACTGAAGCTTTCTTT,CAIKWGQNTEAFF
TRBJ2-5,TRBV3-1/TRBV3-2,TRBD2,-,TGTGCCAGCAGCCAGACTAGCGGGGGGGTCAAAGGCCAAGAGACCCAGTACTTC,CASSQTSGGVKGQETQYF
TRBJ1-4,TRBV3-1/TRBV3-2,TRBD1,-,TGTGCCAGCAGCCACCGGACAGGTACAACTAATGAAAAACTGTTTTTT,CASSHRTGTTNEKLFF
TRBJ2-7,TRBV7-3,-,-,TGTGCCAGCAGCTTCGTACAGGGTTACGAGCAGTACTTC,CASSFVQGYEQYF
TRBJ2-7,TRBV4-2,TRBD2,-,TGTGCCAGCAGCCAGCCCGGGACTAGCGGGAGAGAGCAGTACTTC,CASSQPGTSGREQYF
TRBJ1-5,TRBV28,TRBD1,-,TGTGCCAGCATACCGGGACAGGGTGATCAGCCCCAGCATTTT,CASIPGQGDQPQHF
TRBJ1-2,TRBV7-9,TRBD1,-,TGTGCCAGCAGCTTAGGGCAGGACAGGGCCTATGGCTACACCTTC,CASSLGQDRAYGYTF
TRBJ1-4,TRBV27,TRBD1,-,TGTGCCAGCAGTTTATTGGGACAGGGGAATGAAAAACTGTTTTTT,CASSLLGQGNEKLFF
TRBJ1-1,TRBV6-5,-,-,TGTGCCACCTTGAGGAGCGGCGACACTGAAGCTTTCTTT,CATLRSGDTEAFF
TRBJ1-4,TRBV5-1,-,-,TGCGCCAGCAGCTTTTCGAATGAAAAACTGTTTTTT,CASSFSNEKLFF
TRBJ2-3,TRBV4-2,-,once,TGTGCCAGCAGCCAAGGGGGGCCTCCTACAGATACGCAGTATTTT,CASSQGGPPTDTQYF
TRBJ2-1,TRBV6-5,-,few,TGTGCCAGCAGCGACGAAGGGGGGGCCTACAATGAGCAGTTCTTC,CASSDEGGAYNEQFF
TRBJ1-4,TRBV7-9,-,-,TGTGCCAGCAGCTACATGGCTACTAATGAAAAACTGTTTTTT,CASSYMATNEKLFF
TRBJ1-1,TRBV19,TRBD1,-,TGTGCCAGTGGGGACAGGGGGCTTGGTGAAGCTTTCTTT,CASGDRGLGEAFF
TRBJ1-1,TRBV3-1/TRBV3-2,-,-,TGTGCCAGCAGCCAAGATGGTGGGAGGAACACTGAAGCTTTCTTT,CASSQDGGRNTEAFF
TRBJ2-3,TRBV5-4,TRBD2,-,TGTGCCAGCAGCTTGGGTCGTGGGCTAGCGGGAGTTAAAGATACGCAGTATTTT,CASSLGRGLAGVKDTQYF
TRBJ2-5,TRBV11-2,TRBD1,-,TGTGCCAGCAGCGTACAGGGGAGCGAGACCCAGTACTTC,CASSVQGSETQYF
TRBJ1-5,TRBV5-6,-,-,TGTGCCAGCAGCTTCCACAGTGGGGGGGCTGGCCAGCCCCAGCATTTT,CASSFHSGGAGQPQHF
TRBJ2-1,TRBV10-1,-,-,TGCGCCAGCAGTGAGTCGGCGGACTATAAAGTTTTCTTC,CASSESADYKVFF
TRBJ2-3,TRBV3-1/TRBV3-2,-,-,TGTGCCAGCACCCGGACAATGACTAGCACAGATACGCAGTATTTT,CASTRTMTSTDTQYF
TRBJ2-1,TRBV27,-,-,TGTGCCAGCAGTTTAATCCCCCCAGGCCTCTCCTACAATGAGCAGTTCTTC,CASSLIPPGLSYNEQFF
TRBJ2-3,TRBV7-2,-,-,TGTGCCAGCAGCTTAGCCGGACGGGATATGGATACGCAGTATTTT,CASSLAGRDMDTQYF
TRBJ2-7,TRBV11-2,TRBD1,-,TGTGCCAGCAGCTTAGGCAACAGGGGCCTGGGGGAGCAGTACTTC,CASSLGNRGLGEQYF
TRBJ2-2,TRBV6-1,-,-,TGTGCCAGCAGTGATTTAGGAGTCACCGGGGAGCTGTTTTTT,CASSDLGVTGELFF
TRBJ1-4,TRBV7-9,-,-,TGTGCCAGCAGCTCCCCTTCTATGAATGAAAAACTGTTTTTT,CASSSPSMNEKLFF
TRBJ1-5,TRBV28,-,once,TGTGCCAGCAGTTCCAACGGGGGGAATCAGCCCCAGCATTTT,CASSSNGGNQPQHF
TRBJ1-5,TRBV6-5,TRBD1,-,TGTGCCAGCACCCCCAGGGGGAGCAATCAGCCCCAGCATTTT,CASTPRGSNQPQHF
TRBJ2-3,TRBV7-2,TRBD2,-,TGTGCCAGCAGCTCATACGGGGGGTCCGCAGATACGCAGTATTTT,CASSSYGGSADTQYF
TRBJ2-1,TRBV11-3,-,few,TGTGCCAGCAGCCCCGAGGGACTTTCTTCCTACAATGAGCAGTTCTTC,CASSPEGLSSYNEQFF
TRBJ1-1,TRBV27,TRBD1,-,TGTGCCAGCAGCCCGGGACAGCTCGTGAACACTGAAGCTTTCTTT,CASSPGQLVNTEAFF
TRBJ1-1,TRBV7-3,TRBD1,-,TGTGCCAGCAGCTTGACAGGGGGCATGAACACTGAAGCTTTCTTT,CASSLTGGMNTEAFF
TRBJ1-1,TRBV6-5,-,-,TGTGCCAGCAGTTACCTCGGAAGGGGGAACACTGAAGCTTTCTTT,CASSYLGRGNTEAFF
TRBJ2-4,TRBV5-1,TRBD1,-,TGCGCCAGCAGCTCCGGGACAGGGGGTCAGGGTACAAACATTCAGTACTTC,CASSSGTGGQGTNIQYF
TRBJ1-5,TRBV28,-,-,TGTGCCAGCACCGGCCCGCGGGGGGGGCTAAGCAATCAGCCCCAGCATTTT,CASTGPRGGLSNQPQHF
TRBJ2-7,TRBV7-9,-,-,TGTGCCAGCAGCGCCGGCAGGGCCGAGCAGTACTTC,CASSAGRAEQYF
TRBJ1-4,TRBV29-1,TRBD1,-,TGCAGCGTTGACAGGGGGAGCGGCGAAAAACTGTTTTTT,CSVDRGSGEKLFF
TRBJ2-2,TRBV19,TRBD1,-,TGTGCCACCCTTAAGGGGGCTGGGGTCACCGGGGAGCTGTTTTTT,CATLKGAGVTGELFF
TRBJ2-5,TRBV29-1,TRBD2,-,TGCAGCGTATTAACTAGCGAAGAGACCCAGTACTTC,CSVLTSEETQYF
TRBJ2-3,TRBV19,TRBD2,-,TGTGCCAGTAGTTCTCCAGCGGGGGTCACAGATACGCAGTATTTT,CASSSPAGVTDTQYF
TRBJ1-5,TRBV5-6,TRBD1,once,TGTGCCAGCAGCTTCAGGGGGGTTGGCAATCAGCCCCAGCATTTT,CASSFRGVGNQPQHF
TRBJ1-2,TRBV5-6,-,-,TGTGCCAGCAGCTTGATGGACCCGGGACTTACCGGCTACACCTTC,CASSLMDPGLTGYTF
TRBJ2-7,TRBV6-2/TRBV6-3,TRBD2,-,TGTGCCAGCAGTTACTCTCCGACTAGCAGCTCCTACGAGCAGTACTTC,CASSYSPTSSSYEQYF
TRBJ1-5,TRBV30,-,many,TGTGCCTGGACCGTAGGGAGAGGTCAGCCCCAGCATTTT,CAWTVGRGQPQHF
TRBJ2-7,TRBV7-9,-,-,TGTGCCAGCAGCCACCGGGACAAATCCTACGAGCAGTACTTC,CASSHRDKSYEQYF
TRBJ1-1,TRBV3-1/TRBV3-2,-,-,TGTGCCAGCAGCCAAGATAGGAGGGGCCGGACTGAAGCTTTCTTT,CASSQDRRGRTEAFF
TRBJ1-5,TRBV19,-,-,TGTGCCAGTAGTATAGTCCGTAGCAATCAGCCCCAGCATTTT,CASSIVRSNQPQHF
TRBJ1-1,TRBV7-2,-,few,TGTGCCAGCAGCTTAGCGTTGGGGCAAGAGAACACTGAAGCTTTCTTT,CASSLALGQENTEAFF
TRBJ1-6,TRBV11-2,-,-,TGTGCCAGCAGTCAGGGGAGGGGGGAGAGTTCCTATAATTCACCCCTCCACTTT,CASSQGRGESSYNSPLHF
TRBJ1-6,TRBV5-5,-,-,TGTGCCAGCAGCTTGGTCGTCAGCTCCTATAATTCACCCCTCCACTTT,CASSLVVSSYNSPLHF